Following are 12 T cell receptor beta chains from one sample sequenced in a study of post-analysis software for immune sequencing data. General study points: Roughly 5 TRBV segments, including TRBV5-6, TRBV5-1 and TRBV20-1, were more frequent in patients than controls.

Carried by the TCR beta cDNA libraries were unique molecular identifiers. TCRdb called the PCR reads again in MiXCR, with one record for every CDR3 protein. This table has some 890,000 distinct CDR3 sequences, about 57% appearing once. Their cognate antigens are unknown. The sequencing sample was made of blood. The source is a girl between 10 and 17 years old with multiple sclerosis.

The chain combines TRBV12-3 or TRBV12-4 with TRBJ1-2; D gene uncertain. V was pared by 5 bases and J by 3 bases, with 16 bases between. CDR3 length: 15 amino acids. CDR3 bases: TGTGCCAGCAGTGACGGACTTTTCGGCGACTATGGCTACACCTTC. Encoded protein: CASSDGLFGDYGYTF.

The chain carries TRBV12-3 or TRBV12-4 and TRBJ2-5; maybe TRBD2 (5 bases). This CDR3 is built from 13 residues. Trimming pared 6 bases from V and 1 base from J, leaving 9 bases between. CDR3 in amino acids: CASRRAGQETQYF. CDR3 nucleotides: TGTGCCAGCAGAAGGGCGGGCCAAGAGACCCAGTACTTC.

The genes are TRBV6-6 and TRBJ2-7; 8 nucleotides line up with TRBD1. Germline V CDR1 and CDR2: MNHNY, SVGAGI (reference sequence). J lost 4 bases, V lost 6 bases, and 8 bases had no gene match. The CDR3 has 14 residues. In DNA, the CDR3 is TGTGCCAGCAGGTTGCCGGGACAGGTTTACGAGCAGTACTTC. Amino acids: CASRLPGQVYEQYF.

The rearrangement uses TRBV29-1 and TRBJ2-7; TRBD1 aligns across 9 bases. This CDR3 comprises 15 residues. Germline loops: CDR1 SQVTM, CDR2 ANQGSEA. The ends lost 7 bases at V and 0 bases at J; junction bases unmatched: 10. CDR3 sequence reads: CSGSLGTGSSYEQYF. CDR3 sequence (DNA): TGCAGCGGTTCCCTTGGGACAGGGAGCTCCTACGAGCAGTACTTC.

The chain uses TRBV15 and TRBJ2-1; D could derive from TRBD1 or TRBD2 (5 bases each). Trimming left V 5 bases short and J 7 bases short, with 27 bases between. The length of the CDR3 is 18 residues. Germline assignment: CDR1 LNHNV and CDR2 YYDKDF (reference sequence). The CDR3: CATSETTIGPYGGNEQFF. For the CDR3, the DNA is TGTGCCACCAGCGAGACGACGATCGGGCCGTATGGGGGAAATGAGCAGTTCTTC.

This chain links TRBV12-3 or TRBV12-4 with TRBJ1-2; D remains ambiguous. CDR3 length equals 13 residues. The V gene lost 6 bases and the J gene lost 4 bases, with 12 bases spanning the gap. CDR3 residues: CASSPQGFYGYTF. The CDR3 DNA follows: TGTGCCAGCAGCCCCCAAGGATTCTATGGCTACACCTTC.

This chain connects TRBV5-1 to TRBJ2-3, with D tentatively TRBD2 (5 bases). The CDR3 is 14 amino acids. Per the germline V gene, CDR1 is SGHRS and CDR2 is YFSETQ. The V end lost 1 base, the J end lost 7 bases, and 13 bases lay between the germline ends. The CDR3 sequence: CASSLTWEKNTQYF. CDR3 nucleotide sequence: TGCGCCAGCAGCTTGACCTGGGAGAAGAATACGCAGTATTTT.

The chain uses TRBV10-3 and TRBJ1-2, with D maybe TRBD1 (6 bases). In germline, CDR1 is ENHRY, CDR2 SYGVKD. The germline V and J ends were trimmed by 0 bases and 4 bases, with 9 bases remaining between them. This CDR3 spans 14 amino acids. CDR3 amino acids: CAISESQGIYGYTF. The DNA for the CDR3 is TGTGCCATCAGTGAGTCACAGGGAATCTATGGCTACACCTTC.

The sample holds a few counts of this clonotype. The gene calls are TRBV7-9 and TRBJ2-6; D is undetermined. Germline V gives CDR1 SEHNR, CDR2 FQNEAQ (reference sequence). V was cut by 1 base and J by 0 bases, with 7 bases left in between. CDR3 length: 16 residues. CDR3 nucleotides: TGTGCCAGCAGCTTAGGGGCAGTCTCTGGGGCCAACGTCCTGACTTTC. Translating it yields CASSLGAVSGANVLTF.

Points on this clonotype: One junction end does not reproduce the germline sequence, and a read error may be involved. The rearrangement joins TRBV6-1 to TRBJ1-4, with 7 bases aligning to TRBD1. Per germline, CDR1 MNHNS and CDR2 SASEGT. The length of the CDR3 is 14 residues. The CDR3, as DNA: TGTGCCAGCACCCCAGGGGGAAGAAATGAAAAGCTGTTTTTT. Translated, it gives CASTPGGRNEKLFF.

The chain uses TRBV5-1 and TRBJ2-7; the D gene is possibly TRBD2 (6 bases). This CDR3 spans 13 amino acids. The V gene's germline CDR1 is SGHRS and CDR2 YFSETQ. Deletions cut 5 bases from V and 2 bases from J, with 11 bases between. The CDR3 protein is CASRGSGPYEQYF. As DNA, the CDR3 is TGCGCCAGCAGGGGTAGCGGACCCTACGAGCAGTACTTC.

V gene TRBV5-1 combines with J gene TRBJ1-1; the match to TRBD1 covers 8 bases. After removal of 5 bases from V and 3 bases from J, the junction contained 6 bases not matched to a gene. The V gene's germline CDR1 is SGHRS and CDR2 YFSETQ. This CDR3 has 14 residues. In nucleotides, the CDR3 is TGCGCCAGCAGGAGAGGGACAGGAGACACTGAAGCTTTCTTT. Translation: CASRRGTGDTEAFF.